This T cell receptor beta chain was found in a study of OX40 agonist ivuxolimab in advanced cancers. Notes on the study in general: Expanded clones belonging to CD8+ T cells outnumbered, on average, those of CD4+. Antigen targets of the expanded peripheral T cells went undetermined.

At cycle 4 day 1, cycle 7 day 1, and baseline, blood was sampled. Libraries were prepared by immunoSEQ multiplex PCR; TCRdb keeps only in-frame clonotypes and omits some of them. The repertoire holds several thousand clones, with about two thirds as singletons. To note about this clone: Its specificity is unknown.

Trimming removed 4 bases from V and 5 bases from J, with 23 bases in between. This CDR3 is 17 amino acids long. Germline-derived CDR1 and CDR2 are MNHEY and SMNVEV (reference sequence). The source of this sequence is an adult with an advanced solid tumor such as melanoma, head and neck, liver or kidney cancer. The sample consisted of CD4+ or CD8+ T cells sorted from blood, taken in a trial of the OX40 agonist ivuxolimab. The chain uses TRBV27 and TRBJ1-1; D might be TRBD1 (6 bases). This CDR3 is CASSSSAGPRGGTEAFF. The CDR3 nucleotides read TGTGCCAGCAGTTCCTCCGCGGGCCCGCGAGGGGGGACTGAAGCTTTCTTT.